This T cell receptor beta chain comes out of a study of technical replicates of blood from a few donors. The assay was immunoSEQ multiplex PCR, and TCRdb's table has in-frame clones only and misses some. The sample lists approximately 73,000 clones; about 92% were seen once. The V and J ends lost 4 bases and 6 bases respectively, with 19 bases between them. In germline, CDR1 is MNHNS, CDR2 SASEGT. The CDR3 sequence is 15 residues long. What was sequenced was T cells isolated from PBMCs. This sequence originates from a human donor in good health. The V and J genes are TRBV6-1 and TRBJ2-7, with D possibly matching TRBD1 (6 bases). The CDR3 region is CASSATPGPGVEQYF. The CDR3 DNA follows: TGTGCCAGCAGTGCTACCCCGGGACCAGGGGTCGAGCAGTACTTC.